A selection of T cell receptor beta chains follows, all from one sample in a study of T cell repertoires in cytomegalovirus infection. One entry per CDR3 protein results from TCRdb running MiXCR on the reads. This sample has 150,000 to 200,000 distinct CDR3 sequences, with 28% found just once. The specimen was PBMCs. All receptors come from a human donor in good health (CMV status not recorded). Some clones in this sample may be carry-over from other donors' samples. Both conserved end residues are part of each CDR3. A D gene is named only where the DNA matches it firmly. Clone size, where shown, is once, few, many, or a class for clones that have expanded.

d_call j_call v_call clone_size cdr3_nt cdr3_aa
. TRBJ2-3 TRBV20-1 . TGCAGTGCCCGAAAGAGCACAGATACGCAGTATTTT CSARKSTDTQYF
TRBD1 TRBJ2-2 TRBV5-5 few TGTGCCAGCAGCTTGGAGCCAGGGGGCAACACCGGGGAGCTGTTTTTT CASSLEPGGNTGELFF
. TRBJ1-6 TRBV4-1 . TGCGCCAGCAGCCAAGGTCTGAGGGGGCCCCTCCACTTT CASSQGLRGPLHF
TRBD1 TRBJ2-2 TRBV29-1 . TGCAGCGTGAAAGGGACAGGGATTCATCAGCTGTTTTTT CSVKGTGIHQLFF
. TRBJ2-2 TRBV5-1 few TGCGCCAGCAGCGCGACTGGCGGGGAGCTGTTTTTT CASSATGGELFF
TRBD2 TRBJ2-7 TRBV6-6 few TGTGCCAGCAGTATTAAAGCGGGGGGGTTCTACGAGCAGTACTTC CASSIKAGGFYEQYF
. TRBJ2-3 TRBV7-9 . TGTGCCAGCAGCTCGGATCGTGGGATTCCGCGGGGTACGCAGTATTTT CASSSDRGIPRGTQYF
. TRBJ1-1 TRBV29-1 . TGCAGCGTTGACTCGGCACCTTCCAACACTGAAGCTTTCTTT CSVDSAPSNTEAFF
TRBD2 TRBJ2-1 TRBV29-1 . TGCAGCGTTGACTCATCGGGGGGCAATGAGCAGTTCTTC CSVDSSGGNEQFF
. TRBJ1-2 TRBV20-1 . TGCAGTGCTAGAGATCAGCGCGGGGAGGCCTATGGCTACACCTTC CSARDQRGEAYGYTF
TRBD1 TRBJ2-2 TRBV7-3 few TGTGCCAGCAGCCCCGAAGGACAGGGCACCGGGGAGCTGTTTTTT CASSPEGQGTGELFF
TRBD1 TRBJ2-1 TRBV28 . TGTGCCAGCAGTTTAACCGGGACAGGGGGCAAGGAGCAGTTCTTC CASSLTGTGGKEQFF
TRBD1 TRBJ1-2 TRBV20-1 . TGCAGTGCTAGAGAGACAGGGTCCTATGGCTACACCTTC CSARETGSYGYTF